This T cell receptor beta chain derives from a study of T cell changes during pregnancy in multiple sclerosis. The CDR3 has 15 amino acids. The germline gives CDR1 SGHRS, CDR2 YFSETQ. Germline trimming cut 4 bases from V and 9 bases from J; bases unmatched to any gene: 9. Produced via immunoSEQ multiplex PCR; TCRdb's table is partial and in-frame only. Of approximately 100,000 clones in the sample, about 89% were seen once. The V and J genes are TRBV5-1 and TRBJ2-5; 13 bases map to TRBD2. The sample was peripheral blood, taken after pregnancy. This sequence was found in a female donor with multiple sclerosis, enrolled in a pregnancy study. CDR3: CASSAGTSGAPSQYF. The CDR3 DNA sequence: TGCGCCAGCAGCGCCGGGACTAGCGGGGCCCCGTCCCAGTACTTC.